This T cell receptor (beta chain) was sequenced for a study of T cell responses to AZD1222 COVID-19 vaccine. Whole-study results and caveats: Donors were largely white British and mainly female; clonal diversity was possibly underestimated. Reportedly, close to half of spike-specific TCRs are directed against unmutated variant regions. Without day 14 samples, only post-peak T cell repertoires were studied.

This clone was counted a single time. The antigen remains unidentified. CDR1 and CDR2 (germline): MRHNA, SNTAGT. Trimming took 7 bases from V and 1 from J; bases not matched to a gene: 16. The CDR3 contains 18 residues. Clones were read by immunoSEQ multiplex PCR, and TCRdb kept only the in-frame ones, dropping some. The data contain 120,000 to 150,000 clones, around 88% of them singletons. J is TRBJ2-1 and V is TRBV6-4; 7 bases are shared with TRBD2. This sample comprised peripheral blood, obtained on day 0 of AZD1222 vaccination. This receptor was taken from an adult in good health. Here the CDR3 reads CASIHSPSGTLSYNEQFF. The CDR3, as DNA: TGTGCCAGCATCCACTCCCCCAGCGGGACCCTTTCCTACAATGAGCAGTTCTTC.